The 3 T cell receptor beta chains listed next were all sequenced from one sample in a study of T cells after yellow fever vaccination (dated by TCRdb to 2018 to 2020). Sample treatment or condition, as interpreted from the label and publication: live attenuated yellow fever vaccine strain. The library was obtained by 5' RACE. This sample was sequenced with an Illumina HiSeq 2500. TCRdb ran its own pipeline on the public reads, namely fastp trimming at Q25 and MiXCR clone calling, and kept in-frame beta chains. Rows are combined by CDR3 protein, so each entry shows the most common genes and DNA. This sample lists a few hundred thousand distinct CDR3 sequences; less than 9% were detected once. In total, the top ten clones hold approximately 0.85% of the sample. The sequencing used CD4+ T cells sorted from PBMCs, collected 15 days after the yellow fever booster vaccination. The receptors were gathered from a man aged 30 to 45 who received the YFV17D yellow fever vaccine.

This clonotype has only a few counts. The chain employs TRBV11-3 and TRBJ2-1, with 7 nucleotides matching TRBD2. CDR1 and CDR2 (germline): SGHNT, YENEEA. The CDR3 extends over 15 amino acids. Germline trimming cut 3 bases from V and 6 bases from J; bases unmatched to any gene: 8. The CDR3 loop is CASSFRGRPGNEQFF. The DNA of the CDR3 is TGTGCCAGCAGCTTTCGCGGGAGACCCGGCAATGAGCAGTTCTTC.

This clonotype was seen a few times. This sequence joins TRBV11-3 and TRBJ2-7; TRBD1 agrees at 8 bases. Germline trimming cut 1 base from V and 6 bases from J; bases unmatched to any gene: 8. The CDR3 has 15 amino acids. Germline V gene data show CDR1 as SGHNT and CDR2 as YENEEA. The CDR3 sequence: CASSLGGQGASEQYF. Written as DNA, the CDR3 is TGTGCCAGCAGCTTAGGGGGCCAGGGGGCATCCGAGCAGTACTTC.

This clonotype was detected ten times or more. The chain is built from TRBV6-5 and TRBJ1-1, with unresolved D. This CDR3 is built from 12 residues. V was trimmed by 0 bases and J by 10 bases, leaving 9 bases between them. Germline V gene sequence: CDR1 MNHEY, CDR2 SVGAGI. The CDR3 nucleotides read TGTGCCAGCAGTTACTCAGGGAAGAGAGCTTTCTTT. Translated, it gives CASSYSGKRAFF.